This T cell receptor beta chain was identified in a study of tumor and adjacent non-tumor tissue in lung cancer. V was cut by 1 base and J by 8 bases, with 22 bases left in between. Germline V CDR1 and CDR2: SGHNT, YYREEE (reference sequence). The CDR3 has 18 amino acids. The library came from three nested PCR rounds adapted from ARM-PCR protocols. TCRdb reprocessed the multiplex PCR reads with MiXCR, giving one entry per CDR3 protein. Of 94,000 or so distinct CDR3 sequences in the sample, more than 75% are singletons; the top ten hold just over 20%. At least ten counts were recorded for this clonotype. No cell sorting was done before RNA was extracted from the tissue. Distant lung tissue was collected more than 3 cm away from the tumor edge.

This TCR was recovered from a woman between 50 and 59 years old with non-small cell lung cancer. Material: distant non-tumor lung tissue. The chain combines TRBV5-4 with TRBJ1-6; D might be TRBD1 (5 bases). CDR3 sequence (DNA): TGTGCCAGCAGCTTGTGGGACGGCGGGGGAAAGGCGTATTCACCCCTCCACTTT. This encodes CASSLWDGGGKAYSPLHF.